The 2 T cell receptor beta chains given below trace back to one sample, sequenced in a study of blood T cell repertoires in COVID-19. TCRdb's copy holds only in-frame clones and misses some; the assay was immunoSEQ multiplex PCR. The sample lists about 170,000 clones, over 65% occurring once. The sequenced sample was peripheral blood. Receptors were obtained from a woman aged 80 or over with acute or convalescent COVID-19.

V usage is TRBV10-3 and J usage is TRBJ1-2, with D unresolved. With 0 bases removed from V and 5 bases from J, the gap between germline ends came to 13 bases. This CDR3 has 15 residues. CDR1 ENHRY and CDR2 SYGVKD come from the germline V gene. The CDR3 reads CAISESVQVLYGYTF. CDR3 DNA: TGTGCCATCAGTGAGTCCGTGCAGGTTCTTTATGGCTACACCTTC.

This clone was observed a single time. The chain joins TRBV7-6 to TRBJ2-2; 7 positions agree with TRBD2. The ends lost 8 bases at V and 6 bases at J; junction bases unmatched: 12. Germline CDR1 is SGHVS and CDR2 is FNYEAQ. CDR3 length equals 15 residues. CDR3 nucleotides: TGTGCCAGCGACCCCGGGACTATAGGCGCCGGGGAGCTGTTTTTT. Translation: CASDPGTIGAGELFF.